One sample yielded the 11 T cell receptor beta chains listed below, sequenced in a study of vaccination effects on CD4 cells after COVID-19. Method: immunoSEQ multiplex PCR; TCRdb's copy keeps in-frame clones and lacks some. This repertoire shows around 30,000 clones, roughly 72% found once; its top ten account for roughly 18%. Sequencing followed a ViraFEST assay step that expanded antigen-specific CD4+ T cells with viral peptide pools. At the end of 10 days of culture, CD4+ T cells were isolated. This individual tested PCR-positive for SARS-CoV-2 infection between March and December 2020. These receptors' antigens are unknown. This specimen was CD4+ T cells from PBMCs cultured with SARS-CoV-2 spike peptides, taken before COVID-19 vaccination. These receptors were taken from a human donor who had a prior SARS-CoV-2 infection.

The chain employs TRBV27 and TRBJ2-2, with D tentatively TRBD1 (8 bases). The CDR3 is made up of 15 amino acids. V shed 5 bases and J shed 3 bases, with 13 bases lying between them. Germline V gene lookup returns CDR1 MNHEY and CDR2 SMNVEV (reference sequence). The CDR3 region is CASSHRGGDTGELFF. Here the CDR3 DNA reads TGTGCCAGCAGTCACAGGGGGGGGGACACCGGGGAGCTGTTTTTT.

The chain recombines TRBV7-2 with TRBJ2-5, with D possibly being TRBD1 (5 bases). Trimming removed 3 bases at V and 2 bases at J, with 10 bases between. CDR1 SGHTA and CDR2 FQGNSA come from the germline V gene. The CDR3 is 14 amino acids. The chain's CDR3 is CASSLRTTQETQYF. CDR3 DNA sequence: TGTGCCAGCAGCTTGCGGACAACTCAAGAGACCCAGTACTTC. The full variable domain, rest sourced from reference TRBV7-2 and TRBJ2-5, is GAGVSQSPSNKVTEKGKDVELRCDPISGHTALYWYRQSLGQGLEFLIYFQGNSAPDKSGLPSDRFSAERTGGSVSTLTIQRTQQEDSAVYLCASSLRTTQETQYFGPGTRLLVL.

This clone was found once. The CDR3 protein is CASSAPYETQYF. CDR3 nucleotide sequence: TGTGCCAGCAGCGCCCCTTATGAGACCCAGTACTTC. V is TRBV12-3 or TRBV12-4 and J is TRBJ2-5; D unclear. The CDR3 length is 12 residues. V lost 6 bases to trimming and J lost 5 bases, with 10 bases between them.

The V and J genes are TRBV7-8 and TRBJ1-3, with TRBD1 identical over 11 bases. The CDR3 loop spans 17 amino acids. V lost 5 bases and J lost 4; bases outside the gene matches: 10. Germline CDR1 reads SGHVS; CDR2 reads FQNEAQ. CDR3 coding DNA: TGTGCCAGCAGCAGAATCCTGGGACAGGGGGACGGAAACACCATATATTTT. Protein product: CASSRILGQGDGNTIYF.

This chain connects TRBV10-3 to TRBJ2-2, with D uncertain. This CDR3 is built from 15 residues. Germline lookup yields CDR1 ENHRY and CDR2 SYGVKD. V gave up 2 bases and J gave up 6 bases, with 13 bases separating them. The CDR3 bases are TGTGCCATCAGTGAGGAGTGGCGATGGGCCGGGGAGCTGTTTTTT. Translated: CAISEEWRWAGELFF.

V usage is TRBV12-5 and J usage is TRBJ1-2; the match to TRBD1 covers 10 bases. This CDR3 comprises 16 residues. Germline V gene sequence: CDR1 LGHNT, CDR2 FRNRAP. J was trimmed by 1 base and V by 4 bases; bases with no gene match: 6. Here the CDR3 reads CASGWTGGRVNYGYTF. In DNA, the CDR3 is TGTGCTAGTGGTTGGACAGGGGGAAGAGTTAACTATGGCTACACCTTC.

This clone showed up just once. The chain couples TRBV5-1 to TRBJ2-7, with TRBD2 identical over 7 bases. V trimming: 2 bases; J trimming: 7 bases; junction bases outside the gene matches: 12. The CDR3 has 15 amino acids. CDR1 is SGHRS and CDR2 is YFSETQ in the germline V gene. CDR3 sequence reads: CASSFGGSIGREQYF. The CDR3 coding sequence is TGCGCCAGCAGCTTCGGGGGGAGCATCGGTAGGGAGCAGTACTTC.

The chain carries TRBV5-1 and TRBJ1-2; the D is unclear. V shed 0 bases and J shed 0 bases, with 9 bases lying between them. This CDR3 region has 15 residues. The V gene's germline CDR1 is SGHRS and CDR2 YFSETQ. The CDR3 sequence: CASSLGAGANYGYTF. Written as DNA, the CDR3 is TGCGCCAGCAGCTTGGGGGCAGGAGCTAACTATGGCTACACCTTC.

A single count supports this clone. The J gene is TRBJ2-1, the V gene TRBV5-1; perhaps TRBD2 as D (6 bases). This CDR3 is built from 15 residues. Trimming took off 6 bases at V and 1 base at J, with 14 bases between the two ends. Germline lookup yields CDR1 SGHRS and CDR2 YFSETQ. CDR3 region: CASTGGNISYNEQFF. The DNA of the CDR3 is TGCGCCAGCACTGGAGGGAACATATCCTACAATGAGCAGTTCTTC.

The chain has TRBV7-3 and TRBJ2-7, with 8 bases aligning to TRBD1. CDR3 length: 13 amino acids. V dropped 5 bases and J dropped 6; count of bases not matched to a gene: 6. CDR1 and CDR2 (germline): SGHTA, FQGTGA. CDR3 amino acids: CASSPGTGGEQYF. CDR3 sequence (DNA): TGTGCCAGCAGCCCTGGGACAGGCGGCGAGCAGTACTTC.

The chain recombines TRBV5-1 with TRBJ2-5; tentative D call: TRBD2 (7 bases). This CDR3 is 14 amino acids long. Between the trimmed V and J ends, which lost 0 bases and 4 bases, there was a span of 10 bases. Germline-derived CDR1 and CDR2 are SGHRS and YFSETQ. CDR3: CASSLEGGGETQYF. The CDR3 DNA reads as TGCGCCAGCAGCTTGGAGGGAGGGGGAGAGACCCAGTACTTC. Filled out from reference TRBV5-1 and TRBJ2-5, the complete variable domain reads KAGVTQTPRYLIKTRGQQVTLSCSPISGHRSVSWYQQTPGQGLQFLFEYFSETQRNKGNFPGRFSGRQFSNSRSEMNVSTLELGDSALYLCASSLEGGGETQYFGPGTRLLVL.